The clone carrying this T cell receptor (beta chain) turned up a few times. Its matching antigen is unknown. This specimen belongs to a study of early T cells in non-severe SARS-CoV-2 infection. Study in general: Bulk RNA taken from unsorted whole blood was sequenced, leaving chains unpaired.

The V gene lost 3 bases and the J gene lost 2 bases, with 11 bases spanning the gap. This CDR3 is 14 amino acids long. Per the germline V gene, CDR1 is DFQATT and CDR2 is SNEGSKA (reference sequence). Individual cDNA molecules received unique molecular identifiers during library preparation. TCRdb analysed the 5' RACE reads with MiXCR anew, one entry per CDR3 protein. Seen here are around 82,000 distinct CDR3 sequences, over 12% observed once, and the top ten hold 0.58%. Findings and limits, study-wide: Anti-spike CD8 specificities were favored by VDJdb matching, whose results missed private and CD4 specificities.

The chain has TRBV20-1 and TRBJ1-5; D unresolved. Sequencing was done on a sample of whole blood. The source of this sequence is an adult who was a healthcare worker with PCR-confirmed SARS-CoV-2 infection or an uninfected control (not recorded which). This CDR3 reads CSARGGFGNQPQHF. The CDR3 coding sequence is TGCAGTGCTAGGGGTGGATTCGGCAATCAGCCCCAGCATTTT.